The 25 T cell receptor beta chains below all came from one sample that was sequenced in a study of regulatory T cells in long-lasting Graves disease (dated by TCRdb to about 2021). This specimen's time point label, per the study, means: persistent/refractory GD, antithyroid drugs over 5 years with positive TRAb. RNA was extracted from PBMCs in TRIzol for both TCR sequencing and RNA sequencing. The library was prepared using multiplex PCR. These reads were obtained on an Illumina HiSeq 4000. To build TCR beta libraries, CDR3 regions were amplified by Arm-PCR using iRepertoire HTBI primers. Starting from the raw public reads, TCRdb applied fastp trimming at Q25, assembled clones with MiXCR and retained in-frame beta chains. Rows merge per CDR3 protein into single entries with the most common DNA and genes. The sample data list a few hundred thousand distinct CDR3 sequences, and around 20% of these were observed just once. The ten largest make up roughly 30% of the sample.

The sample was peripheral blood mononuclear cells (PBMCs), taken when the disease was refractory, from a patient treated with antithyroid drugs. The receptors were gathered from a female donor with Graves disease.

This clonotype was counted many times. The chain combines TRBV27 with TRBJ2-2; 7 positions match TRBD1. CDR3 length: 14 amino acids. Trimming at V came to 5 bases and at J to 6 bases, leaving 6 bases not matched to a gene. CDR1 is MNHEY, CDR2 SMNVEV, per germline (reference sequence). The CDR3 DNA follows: TGTGCCAGCAGTGACAGGGTAGGAGCCGGGGAGCTGTTTTTT. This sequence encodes CASSDRVGAGELFF.

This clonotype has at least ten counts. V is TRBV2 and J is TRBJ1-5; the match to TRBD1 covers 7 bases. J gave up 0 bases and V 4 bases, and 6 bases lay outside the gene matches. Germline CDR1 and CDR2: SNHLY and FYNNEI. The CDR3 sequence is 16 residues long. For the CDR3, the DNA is TGTGCCAGCAGTGGGGCAGGGGGATTTAGCAATCAGCCCCAGCATTTT. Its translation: CASSGAGGFSNQPQHF.

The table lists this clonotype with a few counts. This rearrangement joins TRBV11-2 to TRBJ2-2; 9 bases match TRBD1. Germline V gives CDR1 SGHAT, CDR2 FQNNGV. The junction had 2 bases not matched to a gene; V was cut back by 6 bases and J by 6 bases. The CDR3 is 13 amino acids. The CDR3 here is CASRRTGAGELFF. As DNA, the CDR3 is TGTGCCAGCAGACGGACAGGGGCCGGGGAGCTGTTTTTT. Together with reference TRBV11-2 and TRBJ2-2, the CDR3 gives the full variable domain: EAGVAQSPRYKIIEKRQSVAFWCNPISGHATLYWYQQILGQGPKLLIQFQNNGVVDDSQLPKDRFSAERLKGVDSTLKIQPAKLEDSAVYLCASRRTGAGELFFGEGSRLTVL.

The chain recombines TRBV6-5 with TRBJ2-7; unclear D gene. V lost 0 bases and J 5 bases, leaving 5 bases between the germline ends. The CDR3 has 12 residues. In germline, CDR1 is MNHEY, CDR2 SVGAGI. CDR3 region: CASSYSWNEQYF. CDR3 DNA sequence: TGTGCCAGCAGTTACTCTTGGAACGAGCAGTACTTC.

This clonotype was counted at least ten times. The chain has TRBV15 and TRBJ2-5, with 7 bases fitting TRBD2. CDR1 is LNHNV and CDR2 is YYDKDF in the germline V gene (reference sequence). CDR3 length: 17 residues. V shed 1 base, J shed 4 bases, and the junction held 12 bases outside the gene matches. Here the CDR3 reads CATSRVSGREGRETQYF. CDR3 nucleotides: TGTGCCACCAGCAGAGTCTCGGGGAGGGAAGGTAGAGAGACCCAGTACTTC.

DNA for the CDR3: TGTGCCAGCAGTTTTAGGGTCATCTCTGGAAACACCATATATTTT. This codes for CASSFRVISGNTIYF. V usage is TRBV28 and J usage is TRBJ1-3; no firm D call. Germline V gene data show CDR1 as MDHEN and CDR2 as SYDVKM. Trimming cost V 3 bases and J 0 bases, with 9 bases left between them. The CDR3 has 15 residues.

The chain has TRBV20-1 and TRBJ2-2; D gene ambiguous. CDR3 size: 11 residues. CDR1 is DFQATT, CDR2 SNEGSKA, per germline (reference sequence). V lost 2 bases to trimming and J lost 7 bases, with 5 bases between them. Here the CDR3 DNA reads TGCAGTGCTAGAAAGGTCGGGGAGCTGTTTTTT. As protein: CSARKVGELFF.

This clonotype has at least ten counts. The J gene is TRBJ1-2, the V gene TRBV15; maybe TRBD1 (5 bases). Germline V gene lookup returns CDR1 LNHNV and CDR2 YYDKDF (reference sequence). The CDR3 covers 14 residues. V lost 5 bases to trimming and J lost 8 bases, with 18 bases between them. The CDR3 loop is CATSRPGTSGGYTF. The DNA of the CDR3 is TGTGCCACCAGCCGACCGGGGACTTCGGGGGGCTACACCTTC.

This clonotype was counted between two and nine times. CDR3 amino acids: CASRRDRAVISPLHF. The CDR3, as DNA: TGTGCCAGCAGGCGGGACAGGGCCGTAATTTCACCCCTCCACTTT. The genes are TRBV6-1 and TRBJ1-6; 9 bases are shared with TRBD1. This CDR3 spans 15 amino acids. Germline assignment: CDR1 MNHNS and CDR2 SASEGT. Trimming cost V 6 bases and J 9 bases; bases outside gene matches: 9.

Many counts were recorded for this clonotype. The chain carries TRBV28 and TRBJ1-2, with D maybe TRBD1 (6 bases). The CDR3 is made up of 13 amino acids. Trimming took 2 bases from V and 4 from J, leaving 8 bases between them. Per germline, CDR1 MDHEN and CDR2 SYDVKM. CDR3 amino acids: CASSLTTGYGYTF. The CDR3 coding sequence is TGTGCCAGCAGTTTAACGACAGGCTATGGCTACACCTTC.

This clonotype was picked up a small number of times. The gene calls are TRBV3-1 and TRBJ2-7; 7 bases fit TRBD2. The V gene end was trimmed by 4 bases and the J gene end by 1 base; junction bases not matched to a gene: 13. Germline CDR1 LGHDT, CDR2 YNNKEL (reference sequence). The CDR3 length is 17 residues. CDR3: CASSPGGWSGASYEQYF. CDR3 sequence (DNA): TGTGCCAGCAGCCCCGGAGGATGGAGCGGGGCATCCTACGAGCAGTACTTC.

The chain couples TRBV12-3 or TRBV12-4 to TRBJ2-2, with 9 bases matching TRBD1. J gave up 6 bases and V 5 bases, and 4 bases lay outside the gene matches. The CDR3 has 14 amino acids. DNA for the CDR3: TGTGCCAGCAGTGGGGACAGGGAAGCCGGGGAGCTGTTTTTT. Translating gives CASSGDREAGELFF.

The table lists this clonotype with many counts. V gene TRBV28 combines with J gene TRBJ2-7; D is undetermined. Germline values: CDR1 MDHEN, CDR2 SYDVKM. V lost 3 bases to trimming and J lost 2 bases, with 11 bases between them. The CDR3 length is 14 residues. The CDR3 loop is CASSFGGVAYEQYF. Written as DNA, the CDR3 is TGTGCCAGCAGTTTCGGTGGCGTTGCCTACGAGCAGTACTTC. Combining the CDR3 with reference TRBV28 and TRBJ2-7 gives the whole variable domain DVKVTQSSRYLVKRTGEKVFLECVQDMDHENMFWYRQDPGLGLRLIYFSYDVKMKEKGDIPEGYSVSREKKERFSLILESASTNQTSMYLCASSFGGVAYEQYFGPGTRLTVT.

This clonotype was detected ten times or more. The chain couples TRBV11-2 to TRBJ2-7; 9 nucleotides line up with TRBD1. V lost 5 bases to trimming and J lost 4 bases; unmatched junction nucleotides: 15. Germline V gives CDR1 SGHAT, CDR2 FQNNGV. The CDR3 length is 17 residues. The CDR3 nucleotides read TGTGCCAGCAGCCTCCCTATAGGGGGACAGGGATGGTACGAGCAGTACTTC. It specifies CASSLPIGGQGWYEQYF.

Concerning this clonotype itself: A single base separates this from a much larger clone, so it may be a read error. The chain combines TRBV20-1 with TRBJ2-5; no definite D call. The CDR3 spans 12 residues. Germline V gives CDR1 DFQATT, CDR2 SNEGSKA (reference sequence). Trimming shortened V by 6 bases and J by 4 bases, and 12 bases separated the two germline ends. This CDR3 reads CSARLVRETQYF. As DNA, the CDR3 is TGCAGTGCCCGACTGGTCCGAGAGACCCAGTACTTC.

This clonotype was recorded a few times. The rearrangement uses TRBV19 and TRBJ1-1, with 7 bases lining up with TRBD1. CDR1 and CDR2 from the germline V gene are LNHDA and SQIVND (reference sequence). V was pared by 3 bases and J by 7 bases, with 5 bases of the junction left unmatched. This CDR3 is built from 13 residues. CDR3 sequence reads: CASSISGTVEAFF. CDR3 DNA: TGTGCCAGTAGTATTTCCGGGACAGTTGAAGCTTTCTTT.

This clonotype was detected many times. The CDR3 nucleotides are TGTGCCAGCAGTCGCGGATCAGGGTATGATAACACCTTC. Translated: CASSRGSGYDNTF. This sequence joins TRBV12-3 or TRBV12-4 and TRBJ1-2, with TRBD1 as a possible D gene (5 bases). The CDR3 consists of 13 residues. V was pared by 5 bases and J by 12 bases, with 19 bases between.

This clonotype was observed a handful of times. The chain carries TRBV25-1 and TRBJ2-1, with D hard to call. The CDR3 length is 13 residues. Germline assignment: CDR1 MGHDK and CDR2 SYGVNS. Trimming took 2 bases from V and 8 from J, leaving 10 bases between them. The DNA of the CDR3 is TGTGCCAGCAGTGAAGTCCACCGCGATGAGCAGTTCTTC. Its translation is CASSEVHRDEQFF.

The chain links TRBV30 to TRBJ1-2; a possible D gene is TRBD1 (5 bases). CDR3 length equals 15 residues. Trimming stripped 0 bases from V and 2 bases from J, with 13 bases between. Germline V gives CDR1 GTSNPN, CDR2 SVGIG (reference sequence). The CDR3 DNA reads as TGTGCCTGGAGTGTGTGGCAGGGAAAAAACTATGGCTACACCTTC. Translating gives CAWSVWQGKNYGYTF.

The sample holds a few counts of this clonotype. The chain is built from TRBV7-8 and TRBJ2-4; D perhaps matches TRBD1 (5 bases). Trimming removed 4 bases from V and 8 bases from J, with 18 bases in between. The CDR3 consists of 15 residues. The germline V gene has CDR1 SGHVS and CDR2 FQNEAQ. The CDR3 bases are TGTGCCAGCAGCTCTTCCGGGTCTCTAGGGGACATTCAGTACTTC. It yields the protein CASSSSGSLGDIQYF.

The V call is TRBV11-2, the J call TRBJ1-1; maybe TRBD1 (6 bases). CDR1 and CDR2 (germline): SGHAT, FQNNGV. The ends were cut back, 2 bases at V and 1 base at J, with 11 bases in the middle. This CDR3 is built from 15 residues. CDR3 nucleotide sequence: TGTGCCAGCAGCTTAATTAGGACAGCGAACACTGAAGCTTTCTTT. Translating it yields CASSLIRTANTEAFF.

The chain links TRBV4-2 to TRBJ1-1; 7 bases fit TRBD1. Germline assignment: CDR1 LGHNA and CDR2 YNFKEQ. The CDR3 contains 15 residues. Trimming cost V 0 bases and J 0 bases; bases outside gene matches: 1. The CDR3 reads CASSQETGLNTEAFF. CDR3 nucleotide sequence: TGTGCCAGCAGCCAAGAGACAGGGTTGAACACTGAAGCTTTCTTT.

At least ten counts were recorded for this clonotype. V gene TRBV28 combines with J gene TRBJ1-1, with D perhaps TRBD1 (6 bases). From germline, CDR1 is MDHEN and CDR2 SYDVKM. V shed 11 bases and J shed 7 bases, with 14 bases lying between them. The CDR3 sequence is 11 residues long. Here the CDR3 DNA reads TGTGCCGGAAGGGGGGCCGGTGAAGCTTTCTTT. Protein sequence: CAGRGAGEAFF.

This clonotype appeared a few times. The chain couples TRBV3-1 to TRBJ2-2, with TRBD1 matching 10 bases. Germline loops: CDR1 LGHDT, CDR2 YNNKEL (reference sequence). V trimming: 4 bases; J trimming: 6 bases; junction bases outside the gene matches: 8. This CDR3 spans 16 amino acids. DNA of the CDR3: TGTGCCAGCAGCCTGTTCGACAGGGGGCCGTCCGGGGAGCTGTTTTTT. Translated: CASSLFDRGPSGELFF.

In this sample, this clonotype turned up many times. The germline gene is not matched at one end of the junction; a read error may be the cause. CDR3 sequence reads: CASSGGTGGTVAFF. CDR3 coding DNA: TGTGCCAGCAGTGGTGGAACAGGGGGCACTGTAGCTTTCTTT. This chain joins TRBV2 and TRBJ1-1, with TRBD1 matching 9 bases. Germline V gene lookup returns CDR1 SNHLY and CDR2 FYNNEI. The CDR3 length is 14 residues.